The clone carrying this T cell receptor (beta chain) was seen more than once but under ten times. Its antigen is not known. The CDR3 is made up of 15 amino acids. V was shortened by 1 base and J by 1 base, with 10 bases between the two germline ends. The sample originates from a study of glioma-infiltrating T cells. Study-wide results and limits: Above-expected tissue-blood divergence occurred in all gliomas, most in low-grade ones.

Amplification of TCR alpha and beta CDR3 regions from RNA used iRepertoire nested multiplex PCR. TCRdb re-called the multiplex PCR reads with MiXCR, one entry per CDR3 protein. The sample shows some 180,000 distinct CDR3 sequences, over 30% of them seen only once. This clonotype originated in a human donor with low-grade glioma or glioblastoma, undergoing nonglioma brain surgery, or in good health (not recorded which). V and J are TRBV12-3 or TRBV12-4 and TRBJ1-1; D is unresolved. The sequenced material came from glioma tissue, nonneoplastic brain tissue, or PBMCs (not recorded which). The CDR3 region has the DNA TGTGCCAGCAGTTTAGGGAGGCGGAAGAACACTGAAGCTTTCTTT. Its translation is CASSLGRRKNTEAFF.